This passage covers 19 T cell receptor beta chains from one sample sequenced in a study of beta chain features in type 1 diabetes. What was sequenced were expressed TCRB transcripts, since all of the isolated RNA had been reverse transcribed. Assay used: immunoSEQ multiplex PCR; TCRdb lists only in-frame clones, some missing. The table lists 350,000 to 400,000 clones, roughly 15% of them singletons, with under 0.02% in the top ten. Sequencing was performed on naive CD4+ T cells from blood. These receptors originate from a woman under 30 in good health.

The rearrangement joins TRBV6-1 to TRBJ2-7; 10 bases are a match to TRBD2. The CDR3 has 14 amino acids. Germline-derived CDR1 and CDR2 are MNHNS and SASEGT. After removal of 2 bases from V and 9 bases from J, the junction contained 7 bases not matched to a gene. The CDR3 is CASSETAGGSGQYF. The CDR3 DNA reads as TGTGCCAGCAGTGAAACAGCGGGAGGGTCGGGGCAGTACTTC.

The chain joins TRBV7-8 to TRBJ2-3, with TRBD2 identical over 10 bases. This CDR3 has 13 amino acids. With V trimmed by 3 bases and J by 11 bases, 5 bases remained unmatched. The germline V gene encodes CDR1 SGHVS and CDR2 FQNEAQ. The CDR3 DNA follows: TGTGCCAGCAGCTTTTCTAGCGGGAGTCAGCAGTATTTT. This gives the protein CASSFSSGSQQYF.

This clone was picked up a small number of times. This chain connects TRBV2 to TRBJ2-7; D perhaps matches TRBD2 (6 bases). Between the trimmed V and J ends, which lost 2 bases and 3 bases, there was a span of 14 bases. This CDR3 region has 15 residues. The germline V gene has CDR1 SNHLY and CDR2 FYNNEI. This chain's CDR3 is CASSEPIMTSYEQYF. The CDR3 DNA reads TGTGCCAGCAGTGAACCTATAATGACTAGCTACGAGCAGTACTTC.

This clone was counted a few times. V gene TRBV18 combines with J gene TRBJ1-4; 7 bases are a match to TRBD1. This CDR3 contains 15 residues. V shed 5 bases, J shed 5 bases, and the junction held 8 bases outside the gene matches. Per germline, CDR1 KGHSH and CDR2 LQKENI. This CDR3 is CASSRRQGMNEKLFF. Here the CDR3 DNA reads TGTGCCAGCTCAAGGAGACAGGGTATGAATGAAAAACTGTTTTTT.

The chain has TRBV19 and TRBJ2-1; TRBD2 matches 9 bases. The CDR3 is 17 residues long. From germline, CDR1 is LNHDA and CDR2 SQIVND (reference sequence). The junction had 13 bases not matched to a gene; V was cut back by 8 bases and J by 2 bases. In nucleotides, the CDR3 is TGTGCCAGTCTCCCAAGGGGTTTAGCGGGGGCCTACAATGAGCAGTTCTTC. Translation gives CASLPRGLAGAYNEQFF.

V usage is TRBV9 and J usage is TRBJ2-2; D might be TRBD1 (6 bases). The V end lost 3 bases, the J end lost 0 bases, and 6 bases lay between the germline ends. In germline, CDR1 is SGDLS, CDR2 YYNGEE. This CDR3 is 14 amino acids long. In DNA, the CDR3 is TGTGCCAGCAGCGGGACAGCGAACACCGGGGAGCTGTTTTTT. Amino acids: CASSGTANTGELFF.

This clone was recorded a few times. For the CDR3, the DNA is TGTGCCAGCAGTGCGACTAGCGGAATTTACAATGAGCAGTTCTTC. Translating gives CASSATSGIYNEQFF. The chain couples TRBV25-1 to TRBJ2-1, with 9 bases that match TRBD2. The V and J ends lost 4 bases and 4 bases, in that order; junction bases with no gene match: 5. The CDR3 contains 15 residues. Germline V gene lookup returns CDR1 MGHDK and CDR2 SYGVNS.

This clone was picked up a small number of times. V is TRBV25-1 and J is TRBJ1-1; D is ambiguous. CDR3 length: 14 amino acids. The V gene lost 1 base and the J gene lost 6 bases, with 12 bases spanning the gap. Germline CDR1 MGHDK, CDR2 SYGVNS. As DNA, the CDR3 is TGTGCCAGCAGTGAATCCCCCGGGGAGGCTGAAGCTTTCTTT. This translates into CASSESPGEAEAFF.

V is TRBV11-3 and J is TRBJ2-1, with D possibly matching TRBD2 (6 bases). The CDR3 is 16 residues long. The V gene's germline CDR1 is SGHNT and CDR2 YENEEA. Between the trimmed V and J ends, which lost 6 bases and 6 bases, there was a span of 21 bases. CDR3 residues: CASRQNGGSGRNEQFF. As DNA, the CDR3 is TGTGCCAGCAGACAAAATGGGGGGTCAGGGCGCAATGAGCAGTTCTTC.

The genes are TRBV2 and TRBJ2-3; no firm D call. The V gene's germline CDR1 is SNHLY and CDR2 FYNNEI. CDR3 length: 13 residues. V gave up 4 bases and J gave up 2 bases, with 7 bases separating them. Written as DNA, the CDR3 is TGTGCCAGCAGTGTAGAGTTCACAGATACGCAGTATTTT. It encodes CASSVEFTDTQYF. The full variable domain, completed using reference TRBV2 and TRBJ2-3, is EPEVTQTPSHQVTQMGQEVILRCVPISNHLYFYWYRQILGQKVEFLVSFYNNEISEKSEIFDDQFSVERPDGSNFTLKIRSTKLEDSAMYFCASSVEFTDTQYFGPGTRLTVL.

In DNA, the CDR3 is TGTGCCAGTAGTGTAAACCGGGACAGGTCCTCGAATGAGCAGTTCTTC. It codes for CASSVNRDRSSNEQFF. The rearrangement joins TRBV19 to TRBJ2-1, with TRBD1 identical over 8 bases. The CDR3 is made up of 16 amino acids. Per germline, CDR1 LNHDA and CDR2 SQIVND (reference sequence). The V gene end was trimmed by 5 bases and the J gene end by 7 bases; junction bases not matched to a gene: 13.

The rearrangement uses TRBV7-9 and TRBJ1-1; D call uncertain. The CDR3 totals 14 residues. V shed 3 bases and J shed 1 base, with 9 bases lying between them. The germline CDR1 and CDR2 sequences are SEHNR and FQNEAQ (reference sequence). The chain's CDR3 is CASSLSPRNTEAFF. The CDR3 coding sequence is TGTGCCAGCAGCTTGAGCCCCCGGAACACTGAAGCTTTCTTT.

The chain carries TRBV11-2 and TRBJ2-7; 7 nucleotides align to TRBD2. The germline V gene encodes CDR1 SGHAT and CDR2 FQNNGV. The CDR3 loop spans 16 amino acids. The junction had 11 bases not matched to a gene; V was cut back by 3 bases and J by 3 bases. The DNA of the CDR3 is TGTGCCAGCAGCTTTGACCCCCGGGGACTACACTACGAGCAGTACTTC. Translation: CASSFDPRGLHYEQYF.

Here the CDR3 DNA reads TGTGCCAGCAGCCCAAACTACGAGCAGTACTTC. This gives the protein CASSPNYEQYF. V gene TRBV28 combines with J gene TRBJ2-7; D is uncertain. There are 11 residues in the CDR3. Per the germline V gene, CDR1 is MDHEN and CDR2 is SYDVKM. Between the trimmed V and J ends, which lost 6 bases and 3 bases, there was a span of 6 bases.

This clone appeared a few times. This chain joins TRBV30 and TRBJ1-5; 7 bases match TRBD1. The germline CDR1 and CDR2 sequences are GTSNPN and SVGIG (reference sequence). The V and J ends lost 0 bases and 5 bases, in that order; junction bases with no gene match: 4. The CDR3 is made up of 14 amino acids. CDR3 sequence reads: CAWSVTGWDQPQHF. The CDR3 DNA sequence: TGTGCCTGGAGTGTGACAGGGTGGGATCAGCCCCAGCATTTT.

This clone appeared once. V and J are TRBV5-4 and TRBJ2-1; 9 bases match TRBD2. The length of the CDR3 is 16 residues. Germline loops: CDR1 SGHNT, CDR2 YYREEE (reference sequence). The ends lost 0 bases at V and 9 bases at J; junction bases unmatched: 10. CDR3 bases: TGTGCCAGCAGCTTGGGTGTAGCGGGAGTTCTTGGTGAGCAGTTCTTC. This codes for CASSLGVAGVLGEQFF. The variable domain in full, with the rest retrieved from reference TRBV5-4 and TRBJ2-1, is ETGVTQSPTHLIKTRGQQVTLRCSSQSGHNTVSWYQQALGQGPQFIFQYYREEENGRGNFPPRFSGLQFPNYSSELNVNALELDDSALYLCASSLGVAGVLGEQFFGPGTRLTVL.

The chain couples TRBV19 to TRBJ1-1, with a possible D match to TRBD1 (6 bases). CDR1 is LNHDA and CDR2 is SQIVND in the germline V gene (reference sequence). This CDR3 is built from 14 residues. Trimming stripped 8 bases from V and 1 base from J, with 14 bases between. The CDR3 DNA reads as TGTGCCAGTGTTCGACGGACAGAGAACACTGAAGCTTTCTTT. Residues: CASVRRTENTEAFF. The full variable domain, completed using reference TRBV19 and TRBJ1-1, is DGGITQSPKYLFRKEGQNVTLSCEQNLNHDAMYWYRQDPGQGLRLIYYSQIVNDFQKGDIAEGYSVSREKKESFPLTVTSAQKNPTAFYLCASVRRTENTEAFFGQGTRLTVV.

This clone came up a few times. CDR3 in amino acids: CSVEETHGNTEAFF. The CDR3, as DNA: TGCAGCGTTGAAGAGACACACGGGAACACTGAAGCTTTCTTT. The chain uses TRBV29-1 and TRBJ1-1; no firm D call. Trimming cost V 0 bases and J 1 base, with 9 bases left between them. The CDR3 runs to 14 residues. Looked up from germline, CDR1 is SQVTM and CDR2 is ANQGSEA.

A few counts support this clone. The rearrangement links TRBV25-1 to TRBJ1-2, with 7 bases matching TRBD1. The CDR3 spans 16 residues. J was trimmed by 8 bases and V by 5 bases; bases with no gene match: 17. Germline values: CDR1 MGHDK, CDR2 SYGVNS. CDR3 amino acids: CASSRAQGRPPKGYTF. The CDR3 DNA is TGTGCCAGCAGTCGAGCACAGGGGCGTCCTCCTAAGGGCTACACCTTC.